The 20 T cell receptor beta chains given below trace back to one sample, sequenced in a study of blood T cell repertoires in COVID-19. The table came from immunoSEQ multiplex PCR; TCRdb's copy has only in-frame clones and leaves some out. This table has just over 95,000 clones, about 86% appearing once. The sequencing input was peripheral blood. Every receptor here comes from a human donor in a cohort sampled during active COVID-19.

This chain joins TRBV6-6 and TRBJ1-1, with TRBD1 as a possible D gene (5 bases). The V end was cut by 2 bases, the J end by 6 bases, with 7 bases between. The CDR3 loop spans 12 amino acids. The germline gives CDR1 MNHNY, CDR2 SVGAGI (reference sequence). The CDR3 coding sequence is TGTGCCAGCAGTTACACAGGTTCTGAAGCTTTCTTT. Its translation: CASSYTGSEAFF.

The V call is TRBV10-3, the J call TRBJ2-3; 10 nucleotides agree with TRBD2. Germline values: CDR1 ENHRY, CDR2 SYGVKD. CDR3 length equals 13 residues. Trimming took 10 bases from V and 1 from J; bases not matched to a gene: 2. This chain's CDR3 is CATLAGGTDTQYF. Written as DNA, the CDR3 is TGTGCCACCCTAGCGGGGGGCACAGATACGCAGTATTTT.

The table lists this clone with a few counts. The chain has TRBV7-9 and TRBJ2-1, with a weak D call TRBD1 (6 bases). CDR1 is SEHNR, CDR2 FQNEAQ, per germline (reference sequence). The CDR3 contains 17 residues. Trimming pared 0 bases from V and 0 bases from J, leaving 12 bases between. The CDR3 coding sequence is TGTGCCAGCAGCTTAGCGCAAAGGACAGCCTCCTACAATGAGCAGTTCTTC. Translated: CASSLAQRTASYNEQFF.

The chain has TRBV15 and TRBJ1-2; the D is unclear. Trimming left V 4 bases short and J 4 bases short, with 10 bases between. Germline V CDR1 and CDR2: LNHNV, YYDKDF (reference sequence). The CDR3 covers 13 residues. Here the CDR3 reads CATSTSYGYGYTF. The CDR3 bases are TGTGCCACCAGCACTTCCTATGGCTATGGCTACACCTTC.

This clone has a handful of counts. The chain recombines TRBV9 with TRBJ2-1; 11 positions match TRBD2. Germline V gene sequence: CDR1 SGDLS, CDR2 YYNGEE. The CDR3 runs 16 residues. V dropped 4 bases and J dropped 0; count of bases not matched to a gene: 3. In DNA, the CDR3 is TGTGCCAGCAGCTTTACTAGCGGGGGCTCCTACAATGAGCAGTTCTTC. Translated, it gives CASSFTSGGSYNEQFF. Complete variable domain (other parts from reference TRBV9 and TRBJ2-1): DSGVTQTPKHLITATGQRVTLRCSPRSGDLSVYWYQQSLDQGLQFLIQYYNGEERAKGNILERFSAQQFPDLHSELNLSSLELGDSALYFCASSFTSGGSYNEQFFGPGTRLTVL.

The genes are TRBV29-1 and TRBJ2-7; the match to TRBD1 covers 9 bases. Germline CDR1 reads SQVTM; CDR2 reads ANQGSEA. This CDR3 is 15 amino acids long. V trimming: 5 bases; J trimming: 2 bases; junction bases outside the gene matches: 10. The CDR3 reads CSVRQGTGLTYEQYF. The CDR3 nucleotides are TGCAGCGTTCGTCAGGGGACAGGGTTAACCTACGAGCAGTACTTC.

The gene calls are TRBV15 and TRBJ2-1, with 8 bases lining up with TRBD2. The J segment lost 4 bases and the V segment lost 4 bases, leaving 6 bases of the junction unmatched. The CDR3 consists of 15 residues. The germline V gene has CDR1 LNHNV and CDR2 YYDKDF (reference sequence). CDR3 nucleotide sequence: TGTGCCACCAGCACGCGGGAGGCCCGGTACAATGAGCAGTTCTTC. Translation: CATSTREARYNEQFF.

The rearrangement links TRBV7-3 to TRBJ2-5; no reliable D call. V was pared by 2 bases and J by 4 bases, with 8 bases between. The CDR3 has 13 amino acids. Germline-derived CDR1 and CDR2 are SGHTA and FQGTGA. The CDR3 sequence: CASSLAGSETQYF. Here the CDR3 DNA reads TGTGCCAGCAGCTTAGCAGGATCAGAGACCCAGTACTTC.

The chain couples TRBV9 to TRBJ1-4; 11 bases are shared with TRBD1. V lost 4 bases, J lost 7 bases, and 9 bases stayed unmatched. This CDR3 comprises 16 residues. Germline lookup yields CDR1 SGDLS and CDR2 YYNGEE. The CDR3, as DNA: TGTGCCAGCAGCCGTGGACAGGGGGCGGGTGGTGAAAAACTGTTTTTT. It encodes CASSRGQGAGGEKLFF.

The chain links TRBV27 to TRBJ2-5; the D gene is possibly TRBD1 (6 bases). Trimming shortened V by 2 bases and J by 7 bases, and 14 bases separated the two germline ends. This CDR3 contains 14 residues. Germline CDR1 reads MNHEY; CDR2 reads SMNVEV (reference sequence). The CDR3 region is CASSLTLGAGTQYF. The CDR3 DNA reads as TGTGCCAGCAGTTTAACACTGGGGGCCGGGACCCAGTACTTC.

This clone appeared a single time. The gene calls are TRBV18 and TRBJ1-1, with no clear D. The CDR3 totals 17 residues. The V and J ends lost 4 bases and 2 bases respectively, with 20 bases between them. Germline V gives CDR1 KGHSH, CDR2 LQKENI. CDR3 coding DNA: TGTGCCAGCTCACTAGACTCCTCGACGGGTCCCAACACTGAAGCTTTCTTT. Translation gives CASSLDSSTGPNTEAFF.

This chain links TRBV7-9 with TRBJ1-4; TRBD1 agrees at 7 bases. Germline trimming cut 4 bases from V and 5 bases from J; bases unmatched to any gene: 10. Germline CDR1 SEHNR, CDR2 FQNEAQ (reference sequence). This CDR3 is 16 amino acids long. The CDR3 region has the DNA TGTGCCAGCAGCTGGGGGACAGACTTAAGGAATGAAAAACTGTTTTTT. It encodes CASSWGTDLRNEKLFF.

The chain has TRBV19 and TRBJ2-7; 10 nucleotides align to TRBD1. Germline CDR1 reads LNHDA; CDR2 reads SQIVND (reference sequence). CDR3 size: 15 residues. Trimming at V came to 5 bases and at J to 3 bases, leaving 7 bases not matched to a gene. CDR3 residues: CASSPGQGVGYEQYF. The CDR3 DNA is TGTGCCAGTAGTCCTGGACAGGGGGTGGGCTACGAGCAGTACTTC.

The chain combines TRBV5-1 with TRBJ2-7; tentatively, D is TRBD2 (6 bases). Trimming took 0 bases from V and 3 from J, leaving 10 bases between them. The CDR3 spans 14 residues. CDR1 is SGHRS and CDR2 is YFSETQ in the germline V gene. CDR3 nucleotides: TGCGCCAGCAGCTTGGACGGGAGTGACTACGAGCAGTACTTC. It translates to CASSLDGSDYEQYF.

The count of this clone is one. V and J are TRBV3-1 (or the pseudogene TRBV3-2) and TRBJ1-1, with a possible D match to TRBD1 (5 bases). The length of the CDR3 is 15 residues. V lost 5 bases and J 0 bases, leaving 13 bases between the germline ends. Germline V lookup: CDR1 LGHDT, CDR2 YNNKEL (reference sequence). CDR3 in amino acids: CASSRRGLMNTEAFF. The CDR3 DNA sequence: TGTGCCAGCAGCAGGAGGGGTCTGATGAACACTGAAGCTTTCTTT.

J is TRBJ1-2 and V is TRBV12-3 or TRBV12-4; no firm D call. The CDR3 has 13 residues. The V and J ends lost 3 bases and 1 base respectively, with 6 bases between them. CDR3 bases: TGTGCCAGCAGTTTTCCAGTTAACTATGGCTACACCTTC. This translates into CASSFPVNYGYTF.

The chain uses TRBV5-1 and TRBJ2-5; TRBD2 might be the D (6 bases). The CDR3 contains 17 residues. Trimming left V 4 bases short and J 5 bases short, with 24 bases between. CDR1 and CDR2 (germline): SGHRS, YFSETQ. The CDR3 DNA reads as TGCGCCAGCAGCCCCCCGGCGGGGTTGGGGATTGGGGAGACCCAGTACTTC. Its translation: CASSPPAGLGIGETQYF.

V usage is TRBV29-1 and J usage is TRBJ1-1; D is undetermined. The CDR3 runs 11 residues. The V end was cut by 5 bases, the J end by 6 bases, with 10 bases between. The germline V gene has CDR1 SQVTM and CDR2 ANQGSEA. DNA for the CDR3: TGCAGCGTTCATACTTACGCTGAAGCTTTCTTT. It codes for CSVHTYAEAFF. Complete variable domain (other parts from reference TRBV29-1 and TRBJ1-1): SAVISQKPSRDICQRGTSLTIQCQVDSQVTMMFWYRQQPGQSLTLIATANQGSEATYESGFVIDKFPISRPNLTFSTLTVSNMSPEDSSIYLCSVHTYAEAFFGQGTRLTVV.

The chain is built from TRBV19 and TRBJ1-1; a weak D match, TRBD1 (6 bases). This CDR3 region has 15 residues. Between the trimmed V and J ends, which lost 0 bases and 4 bases, there was a span of 12 bases. CDR1 and CDR2 (germline): LNHDA, SQIVND (reference sequence). CDR3 amino acids: CASSIDRGGTTEAFF. The CDR3 DNA follows: TGTGCCAGTAGTATAGATCGAGGGGGAACCACTGAAGCTTTCTTT.

This chain's CDR3 is CASTFRGSPNEKLFF. CDR3 DNA: TGTGCCAGCACCTTCAGGGGGTCCCCTAATGAAAAACTGTTTTTT. The chain carries TRBV3-1 (or the pseudogene TRBV3-2) and TRBJ1-4; 7 bases are shared with TRBD1. The germline gives CDR1 LGHDT, CDR2 YNNKEL (reference sequence). V shed 7 bases, J shed 3 bases, and the junction held 8 bases outside the gene matches. The CDR3 spans 15 residues.